These 4 T cell receptor beta chains originate from one sample sequenced in a study of blood T cell repertoires in COVID-19. Profiling relied on immunoSEQ multiplex PCR, and the TCRdb table lists in-frame clones only, not all of them. This sample has around 250,000 clones, with about 84% found just once. The sequenced sample consisted of peripheral blood. The receptors originated from a man older than 75 with acute or convalescent COVID-19.

The V gene is TRBV6-5, the J gene TRBJ2-7; 7 bases match TRBD1. The V gene end was trimmed by 6 bases and the J gene end by 3 bases; junction bases not matched to a gene: 5. This CDR3 has 13 amino acids. Germline V lookup: CDR1 MNHEY, CDR2 SVGAGI. The CDR3 coding sequence is TGTGCCAGCAGGTTGACAGGGAGCTACGAGCAGTACTTC. Amino acid sequence: CASRLTGSYEQYF.

The chain couples TRBV19 to TRBJ2-7; tentative D call: TRBD2 (7 bases). Germline CDR1 reads LNHDA; CDR2 reads SQIVND (reference sequence). With 3 bases removed from V and 3 bases from J, the gap between germline ends came to 12 bases. The CDR3 covers 14 residues. The CDR3 spells CASSIEGGGYEQYF. The CDR3 region has the DNA TGTGCCAGTAGTATCGAGGGGGGGGGCTACGAGCAGTACTTC. Full variable domain (missing parts from reference TRBV19 and TRBJ2-7): DGGITQSPKYLFRKEGQNVTLSCEQNLNHDAMYWYRQDPGQGLRLIYYSQIVNDFQKGDIAEGYSVSREKKESFPLTVTSAQKNPTAFYLCASSIEGGGYEQYFGPGTRLTVT.

The chain carries TRBV19 and TRBJ1-2; D not certain. Germline V gene data show CDR1 as LNHDA and CDR2 as SQIVND (reference sequence). The CDR3 has 14 residues. Trimming removed 3 bases at V and 8 bases at J, with 16 bases between. The CDR3 nucleotides are TGTGCCAGTAGTATGGTGTCGGCCGAGGTCGGCTACACCTTC. Translated: CASSMVSAEVGYTF.

This clone came up a few times. Other nucleotide sequences in the sample specify the same CDR3. The chain links TRBV18 to TRBJ1-2, with D possibly being TRBD1 (5 bases). CDR1 and CDR2 (germline): KGHSH, LQKENI. Trimming stripped 2 bases from V and 1 base from J, with 8 bases between. CDR3 length: 14 residues. In nucleotides, the CDR3 is TGTGCCAGCTCACCAACGGGGGATAACTATGGCTACACCTTC. The encoded protein is CASSPTGDNYGYTF.